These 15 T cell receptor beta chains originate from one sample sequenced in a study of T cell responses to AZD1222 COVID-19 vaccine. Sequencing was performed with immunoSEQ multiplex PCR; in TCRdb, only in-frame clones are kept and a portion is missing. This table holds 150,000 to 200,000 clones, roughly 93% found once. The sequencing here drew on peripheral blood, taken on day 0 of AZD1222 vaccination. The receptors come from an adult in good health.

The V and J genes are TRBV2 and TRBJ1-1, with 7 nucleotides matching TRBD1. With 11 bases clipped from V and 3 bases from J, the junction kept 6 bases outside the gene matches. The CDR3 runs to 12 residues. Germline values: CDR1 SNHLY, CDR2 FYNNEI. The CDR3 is CAARQGDTEAFF. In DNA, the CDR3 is TGTGCCGCCCGACAGGGTGACACTGAAGCTTTCTTT.

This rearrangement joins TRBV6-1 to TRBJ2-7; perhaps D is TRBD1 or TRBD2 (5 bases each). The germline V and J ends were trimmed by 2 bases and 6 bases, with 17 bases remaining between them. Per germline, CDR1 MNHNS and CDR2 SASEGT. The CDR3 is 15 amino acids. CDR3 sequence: CASSELRGGTGEQYF. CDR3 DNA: TGTGCCAGCAGTGAACTGAGGGGCGGTACGGGCGAGCAGTACTTC.

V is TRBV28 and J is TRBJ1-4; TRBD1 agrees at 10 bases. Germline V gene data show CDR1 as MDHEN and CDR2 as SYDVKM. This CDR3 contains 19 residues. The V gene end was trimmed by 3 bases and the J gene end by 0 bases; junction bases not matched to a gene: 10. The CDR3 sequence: CASSFWDRGKSPTNEKLFF. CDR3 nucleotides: TGTGCCAGCAGTTTTTGGGACAGGGGAAAGAGCCCAACTAATGAAAAACTGTTTTTT.

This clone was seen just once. CDR3 region: CAIRIGGRDGTDTQYF. The CDR3 DNA reads as TGTGCCATCAGGATTGGGGGGAGGGATGGCACAGATACGCAGTATTTT. The chain combines TRBV10-3 with TRBJ2-3, with 7 bases aligning to TRBD2. The V gene's germline CDR1 is ENHRY and CDR2 SYGVKD. With 6 bases clipped from V and 1 base from J, the junction kept 10 bases outside the gene matches. This CDR3 contains 16 residues.

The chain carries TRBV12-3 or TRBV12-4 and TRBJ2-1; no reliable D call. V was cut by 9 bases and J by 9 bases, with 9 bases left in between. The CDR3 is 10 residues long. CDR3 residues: CASRIGEQFF. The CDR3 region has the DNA TGTGCCAGTCGTATAGGTGAGCAGTTCTTC.

The CDR3 DNA sequence: TGCAGTGCGGGCGAGACCCAGTACTTC. This translates into CSAGETQYF. V gene TRBV20-1 combines with J gene TRBJ2-5, with unresolved D. The CDR3 has 9 residues. Germline loops: CDR1 DFQATT, CDR2 SNEGSKA (reference sequence). V lost 6 bases and J lost 5, with 4 bases in between.

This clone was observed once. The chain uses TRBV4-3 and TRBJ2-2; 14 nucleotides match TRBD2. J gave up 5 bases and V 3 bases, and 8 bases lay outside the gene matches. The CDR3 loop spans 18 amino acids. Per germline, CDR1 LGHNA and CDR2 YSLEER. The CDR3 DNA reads TGCGCCAGCAGCCACGGACTAGCGGGAGGAATTGGGACCGGGGAGCTGTTTTTT. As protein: CASSHGLAGGIGTGELFF.

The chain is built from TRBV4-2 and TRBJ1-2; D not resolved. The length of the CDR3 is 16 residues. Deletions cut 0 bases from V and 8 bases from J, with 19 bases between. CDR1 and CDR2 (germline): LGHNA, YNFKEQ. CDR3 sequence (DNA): TGTGCCAGCAGCCAAGATGGCCCAACCGTAGGGTACGGCTACACCTTC. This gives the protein CASSQDGPTVGYGYTF.

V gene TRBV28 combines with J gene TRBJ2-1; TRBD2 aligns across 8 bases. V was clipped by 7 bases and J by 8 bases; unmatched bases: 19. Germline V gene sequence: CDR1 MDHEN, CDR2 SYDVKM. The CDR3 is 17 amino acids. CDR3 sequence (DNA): TGTGCCAGCACCACAGCGGGAGAAGAGGGCGGGGTCTATGAGCAGTTCTTC. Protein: CASTTAGEEGGVYEQFF.

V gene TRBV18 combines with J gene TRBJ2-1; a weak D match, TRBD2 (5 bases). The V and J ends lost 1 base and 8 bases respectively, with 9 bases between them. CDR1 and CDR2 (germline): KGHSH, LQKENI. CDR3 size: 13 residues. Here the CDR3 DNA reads TGTGCCAGCTCACCACTTCGAGGGTATGAGCAGTTCTTC. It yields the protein CASSPLRGYEQFF.

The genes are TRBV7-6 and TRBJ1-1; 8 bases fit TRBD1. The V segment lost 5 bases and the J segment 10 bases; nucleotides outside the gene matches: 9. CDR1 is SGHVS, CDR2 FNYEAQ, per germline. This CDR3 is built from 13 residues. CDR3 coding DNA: TGTGCCAGCAGCCCCCGGACAGGGTCGGGAGCTTTCTTT. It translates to CASSPRTGSGAFF.

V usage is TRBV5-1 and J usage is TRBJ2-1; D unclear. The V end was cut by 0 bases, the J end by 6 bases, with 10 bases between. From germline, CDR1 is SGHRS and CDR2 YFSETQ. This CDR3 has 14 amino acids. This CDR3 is CASSLVIGTNEQFF. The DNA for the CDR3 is TGCGCCAGCAGCTTGGTGATAGGCACCAATGAGCAGTTCTTC. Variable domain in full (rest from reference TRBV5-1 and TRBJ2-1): KAGVTQTPRYLIKTRGQQVTLSCSPISGHRSVSWYQQTPGQGLQFLFEYFSETQRNKGNFPGRFSGRQFSNSRSEMNVSTLELGDSALYLCASSLVIGTNEQFFGPGTRLTVL.

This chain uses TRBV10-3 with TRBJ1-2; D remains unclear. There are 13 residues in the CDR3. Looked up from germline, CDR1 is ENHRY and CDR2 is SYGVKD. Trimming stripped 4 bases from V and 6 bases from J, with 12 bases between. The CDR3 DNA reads TGTGCCATCAGTGGCGGGCCGGAGGATGGCTACACCTTC. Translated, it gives CAISGGPEDGYTF.

This CDR3 is CSALIRGEQFF. The CDR3 DNA reads TGCAGTGCGTTAATTAGGGGGGAGCAGTTCTTC. The rearrangement uses TRBV20-1 and TRBJ2-1, with D possibly matching TRBD1 (6 bases). The CDR3 spans 11 residues. Germline CDR1 and CDR2: DFQATT and SNEGSKA (reference sequence). V lost 6 bases, J lost 10 bases, and 13 bases lay in between.

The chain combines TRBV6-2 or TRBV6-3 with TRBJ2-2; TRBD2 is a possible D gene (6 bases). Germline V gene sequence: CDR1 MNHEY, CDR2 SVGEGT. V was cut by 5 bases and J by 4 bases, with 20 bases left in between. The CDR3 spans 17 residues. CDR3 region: CASSKPLQAGGTGELFF. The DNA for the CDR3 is TGTGCCAGCAGTAAACCCCTGCAGGCCGGGGGCACCGGGGAGCTGTTTTTT.